The 9 T cell receptor beta chains in this list originate from one sample, sequenced in a study of T cells after posttransplantation cyclophosphamide. Busulfan-fludarabine conditioning, marrow transplant, and cyclophosphamide on days +3 and +4 were administered. TCRdb's copy holds only in-frame clones and misses some; the assay was immunoSEQ multiplex PCR. The sample has more than 9,000 clones; roughly nine tenths are singletons. The sample consisted of CD4+ T cells sorted from PBMCs, taken after allogeneic stem cell transplant with posttransplant cyclophosphamide. The source of these receptors is a male patient between 25 and 40 years old who received an allogeneic stem cell transplant from a related donor, was CMV-positive, and had acute GVHD only. Some T cells here may be from the graft donor.

The rearrangement uses TRBV29-1 and TRBJ1-2; a possible D gene is TRBD1 (6 bases). The CDR3 has 12 amino acids. With 7 bases removed from V and 14 bases from J, the gap between germline ends came to 23 bases. Germline V lookup: CDR1 SQVTM, CDR2 ANQGSEA. The CDR3 is CSARTDTMVVTF. The CDR3 bases are TGCAGCGCCAGGACAGATACTATGGTGGTGACCTTC. The full variable domain, with the rest looked up from reference TRBV29-1 and TRBJ1-2, is SAVISQKPSRDICQRGTSLTIQCQVDSQVTMMFWYRQQPGQSLTLIATANQGSEATYESGFVIDKFPISRPNLTFSTLTVSNMSPEDSSIYLCSARTDTMVVTFGSGTRLTVV.

The gene calls are TRBV5-5 and TRBJ2-5; weak D call: TRBD2 (6 bases). Germline CDR1 and CDR2: SGHKS and YYEKEE (reference sequence). This CDR3 is built from 15 residues. With 4 bases removed from V and 5 bases from J, the gap between germline ends came to 18 bases. This CDR3 reads CASSRAEGGTETQYF. The CDR3 nucleotides are TGTGCCAGCAGCCGCGCGGAGGGTGGGACGGAGACCCAGTACTTC.

This clone showed up just a few times. The chain is built from TRBV15 and TRBJ1-5; TRBD1 is a possible D gene (5 bases). CDR1 is LNHNV and CDR2 is YYDKDF in the germline V gene (reference sequence). The germline V and J ends were trimmed by 2 bases and 7 bases, with 9 bases remaining between them. CDR3 length: 13 residues. CDR3 loop: CATSRRQGQPQHF. The CDR3, as DNA: TGTGCCACCAGCAGACGGCAGGGCCAGCCCCAGCATTTT.

The J gene is TRBJ2-7, the V gene TRBV5-1; 7 bases align to TRBD1. Germline V lookup: CDR1 SGHRS, CDR2 YFSETQ. There are 16 residues in the CDR3. J gave up 2 bases and V 4 bases, and 12 bases lay outside the gene matches. The CDR3 region is CASSGDLGQGAYEQYF. CDR3 in DNA: TGCGCCAGCAGCGGGGACCTAGGCCAGGGGGCCTACGAGCAGTACTTC.

This clone appeared a single time. The chain links TRBV28 to TRBJ1-2, with TRBD1 matching over 11 bases. V was clipped by 10 bases and J by 8 bases; unmatched bases: 15. The V gene's germline CDR1 is MDHEN and CDR2 SYDVKM. The CDR3 is made up of 15 amino acids. CDR3 loop: CATDLFPGTGGGYTF. CDR3 DNA: TGTGCCACCGACCTTTTTCCCGGGACAGGGGGAGGCTACACCTTC.

This chain joins TRBV4-1 and TRBJ1-6, with TRBD1 matching over 11 bases. This CDR3 comprises 20 residues. CDR1 is MGHRA, CDR2 YSYEKL, per germline. The junction had 11 bases not matched to a gene; V was cut back by 4 bases and J by 0 bases. The CDR3 DNA sequence: TGCGCCAGCAGCCTGACCGGGACAGGGGGTGCCAACTCCTATAATTCACCCCTCCACTTT. This gives the protein CASSLTGTGGANSYNSPLHF.

The chain is built from TRBV10-3 and TRBJ1-1; D is undetermined. V was cut by 8 bases and J by 5 bases, with 15 bases left in between. This CDR3 is 13 amino acids long. CDR1 and CDR2 from the germline V gene are ENHRY and SYGVKD. CDR3 region: CAIGAGNPTEAFF. DNA of the CDR3: TGTGCCATCGGAGCCGGCAACCCTACTGAAGCTTTCTTT.

This chain connects TRBV2 to TRBJ2-7; TRBD1 aligns across 9 bases. CDR3 length equals 15 residues. After removal of 6 bases from V and 3 bases from J, the junction contained 9 bases not matched to a gene. The germline V gene encodes CDR1 SNHLY and CDR2 FYNNEI. The CDR3 DNA sequence: TGTGCCAGCAGAGTCCCGGGACAGGGATACTACGAGCAGTACTTC. It is translated as CASRVPGQGYYEQYF.

The chain uses TRBV5-3 and TRBJ2-7, with 12 bases fitting TRBD1. TRBV5-3 is known as an ORF, though its function is uncertain. Losses at the gene ends were 0 bases for V and 5 bases for J; bases not matched to a gene: 3. The CDR3 is made up of 15 amino acids. CDR3: CARSLGGQGAHEQYF. The CDR3 nucleotides read TGTGCCAGAAGCTTGGGGGGACAGGGGGCCCACGAGCAGTACTTC.